This note documents a single T cell receptor (beta chain) sequence. The sample comes from a study of OX40 agonist ivuxolimab in advanced cancers. The assay was immunoSEQ multiplex PCR, and TCRdb's table has in-frame clones only and misses some. The table has 50,000 or so clones, under 95% seen once. V dropped 8 bases and J dropped 0; count of bases not matched to a gene: 10. The CDR3 length is 15 residues. CDR1 and CDR2 from the germline V gene are MDHEN and SYDVKM. The clonotype originates from an adult with an advanced solid tumor such as melanoma, head and neck, liver or kidney cancer. Sequenced here: CD4+ or CD8+ T cells sorted from blood, sampled in a trial of the OX40 agonist ivuxolimab. The genes are TRBV28 and TRBJ2-7, with 7 bases lining up with TRBD1. The CDR3 loop reads CASRTGPAYSYEQYF. The CDR3 DNA follows: TGTGCCAGCCGGACAGGCCCCGCCTACTCCTACGAGCAGTACTTC.